The present TCR beta chain was sequenced within a study of identical twins. Study-level findings and limits: Among beta out-of-frame sequences, excess sharing between twins appeared weaker. The more abundant beta clonotypes in cord blood had fewer insertions, and memory repertoires did not show this.

V lost 5 bases and J lost 4; bases outside the gene matches: 4. The CDR3 sequence is 14 residues long. Germline CDR1 SGHAT, CDR2 FQNNGV. TCRdb ran MiXCR on the 5' RACE reads and lists one entry per CDR3 protein. The table has fewer than 650,000 distinct CDR3 sequences, 7.1% seen once. This clonotype has just a few counts. Its matching antigen is unknown. A further study also used this sample, focusing on yellow fever vaccine responses in identical twins.

The specimen sequenced was PBMCs. This TCR was sampled from a woman in her late teens or twenties in good health. The genes are TRBV11-2 and TRBJ2-5, with 10 bases lining up with TRBD2. The CDR3 loop reads CASSGLAVGETQYF. In nucleotides, the CDR3 is TGTGCCAGCAGCGGACTAGCGGTGGGAGAGACCCAGTACTTC.